This is a list of T cell receptor beta chains from one sample in a study of T cell responses to AZD1222 COVID-19 vaccine. Data came from immunoSEQ multiplex PCR; TCRdb stores just in-frame clones and leaves some out. The sample lists more than 95,000 clones; roughly 89% were seen once. The sample here was peripheral blood, taken 28 days after the second AZD1222 dose. The receptors were sampled from an adult who received the AZD1222 COVID-19 vaccine. Each CDR3 is given with its conserved first and last residue. D genes are given only for firm matches. Not all rows give a size; the values are once, few, many and, for expanded clones, a class.

D: TRBD2
V: TRBV5-4
J: TRBJ2-3
size: .
DNA: TGTGCCAGCAGCTCGGGACTAGCGGGAACAGATACGCAGTATTTT
CDR3: CASSSGLAGTDTQYF

D: .
V: TRBV19
J: TRBJ2-7
size: .
DNA: TGTGCCAGTGGGCACAGGACCACCTACGAGCAGTACTTC
CDR3: CASGHRTTYEQYF

D: .
V: TRBV18
J: TRBJ2-5
size: .
DNA: TGTGCCAGCTCACCACAGGGGCGAGAGACCCAGTACTTC
CDR3: CASSPQGRETQYF

D: TRBD1
V: TRBV14
J: TRBJ1-2
size: .
DNA: TGTGCCAGCAGCCAAGGTCGAACAGGGGGCGATGGCTACACCTTC
CDR3: CASSQGRTGGDGYTF

D: TRBD1
V: TRBV6-1
J: TRBJ1-3
size: .
DNA: TGTGCCAGCAGTGAACGACAGGGGTCCACCGGAAACACCATATATTTT
CDR3: CASSERQGSTGNTIYF

D: TRBD1
V: TRBV7-2
J: TRBJ2-2
size: once
DNA: TGTGCCAGCAGCTTGACAGGGGGCGTGGCCGGGGAGCTGTTTTTT
CDR3: CASSLTGGVAGELFF

D: .
V: TRBV7-9
J: TRBJ1-1
size: once
DNA: TGTGCCAGCAGCTTAAAAGGGGACACTGGAGCTTTCTTT
CDR3: CASSLKGDTGAFF

D: TRBD2
V: TRBV18
J: TRBJ2-1
size: .
DNA: TGTGCCAGCTCTCCGACTAGCGGCGCCTCCTACAATGAGCAGTTCTTC
CDR3: CASSPTSGASYNEQFF

D: TRBD1
V: TRBV7-6
J: TRBJ2-2
size: .
DNA: TGTGCCAGCAGCTTAGGTGACAGGGGGCTTAACGGGGAGCTGTTTTTT
CDR3: CASSLGDRGLNGELFF

D: .
V: TRBV19
J: TRBJ1-5
size: .
DNA: TGTGCCAGTAGTAGGGGAAATCAGCCCCAGCATTTT
CDR3: CASSRGNQPQHF

D: .
V: TRBV6-5
J: TRBJ1-4
size: .
DNA: TGTGCCAGTCAGGGTTGGGAAAAACTGTTTTTT
CDR3: CASQGWEKLFF

D: TRBD1
V: TRBV19
J: TRBJ2-7
size: .
DNA: TGTGCCAGTAGGGGGACAGGGGGCCCCTACGAGCAGTACTTC
CDR3: CASRGTGGPYEQYF

D: .
V: TRBV27
J: TRBJ1-5
size: .
DNA: TGTGCCAGCAGTCCTACAGGGAGGGGCAATCAGCCCCAGCATTTT
CDR3: CASSPTGRGNQPQHF

D: .
V: TRBV5-5
J: TRBJ1-6
size: .
DNA: TGTGCCAGCAGCCTTAGGAGTCGGGCGGAGAATTCACCCCTCCACTTT
CDR3: CASSLRSRAENSPLHF